This T cell receptor (beta chain) was recovered during a study of T cell changes during pregnancy in multiple sclerosis. V lost 5 bases to trimming and J lost 3 bases; unmatched junction nucleotides: 8. Germline loops: CDR1 MNHEY, CDR2 SMNVEV (reference sequence). The CDR3 loop spans 15 amino acids. Measured with immunoSEQ multiplex PCR; TCRdb has only the in-frame clones, and not every one. The repertoire has about 40,000 clones, approximately 92% of them found once; the top ten carry 1.2%. The sequence derives from a female donor with multiple sclerosis, enrolled in a pregnancy study. The genes are TRBV27 and TRBJ2-7; 9 bases line up with TRBD1. The source was peripheral blood, collected before pregnancy. CDR3 in amino acids: CASSGGTGLRYEQYF. CDR3 nucleotide sequence: TGTGCCAGCAGTGGGGGGACAGGGTTACGCTACGAGCAGTACTTC.